The present T cell receptor (beta chain) was sequenced within a study of monozygotic twins with inflammatory bowel disease. TCRdb reprocessed the 5' RACE reads and stores each CDR3 protein as one record, lacking DNA. This listing includes 350,000 to 500,000 distinct CDR3 sequences. Germline V gives CDR1 KGHDR, CDR2 SFDVKD. The CDR3 contains 16 residues. The V call is TRBV24-1, the J call TRBJ2-1; TCRdb outputs TRBD1, but without DNA this stays unchecked. What was sequenced was blood. This TCR was sampled from a human donor with ulcerative colitis or Crohn's disease, or a healthy co-twin of an affected twin (not recorded which). The CDR3 reads CATSDRGQGVHNEQFF.